The source of this TCR beta chain is a study of cytomegalovirus exposure and HLA in healthy donors. Overall study: The study placed over 65% of its approximately 400 genotyped donors in the Caucasian-associated ancestry cluster.

In regard to this clone: Its antigen is currently unknown.

PCR was performed using 60 Vbeta and 13 Jbeta primers. Sequencing was performed with immunoSEQ multiplex PCR; in TCRdb, only in-frame clones are kept and a portion is missing. The sample contains around 100,000 clones, less than 75% of which appear only once. Study-level findings and limits: The authors judged a highly shared variant cluster likely a sequencing artifact. In a later analysis, HLA-associated beta chains showed higher expansion and lower generation probabilities than comparable chains. A classifier reportedly called cytomegalovirus status with high sensitivity and specificity.

The V gene end was trimmed by 5 bases and the J gene end by 3 bases; junction bases not matched to a gene: 3. The germline CDR1 and CDR2 sequences are LNHDA and SQIVND (reference sequence). The CDR3 runs to 14 residues. This TCR was sampled from a man aged 35 to 55 in good health and CMV-seropositive. Sequenced sample: PBMCs. The chain has TRBV19 and TRBJ1-3, with 8 bases lining up with TRBD1. CDR3 sequence: CASSSGTGGNTIYF. CDR3 nucleotide sequence: TGTGCCAGTAGTTCCGGGACAGGTGGAAACACCATATATTTT.